This T cell receptor beta chain was sequenced in a study of blood T cell repertoires in COVID-19. Study information: There were acute and convalescent COVID-19 samples, and they came from the United States, Italy and Spain.

Trimming stripped 1 base from V and 0 bases from J, with 6 bases between. Germline V gene lookup returns CDR1 SGHTA and CDR2 FQGNSA. The CDR3 has 15 residues. In assigning cohorts, the study relied on participant-reported clinical history. Two consecutive negative NP/OP PCR tests, clearance, or resolved symptoms defined Cohort 3 recovery. TCRdb's copy holds only in-frame clones and misses some; the assay was immunoSEQ multiplex PCR. The repertoire consists of 300,000 to 450,000 clones, with more than 80% occurring once and the leading ten covering roughly 1%. The sequence was collected from a man aged 18 to 30 who had recovered from COVID-19. The sample taken for sequencing was PBMCs or T cells enriched from blood (not recorded which). V and J are TRBV7-2 and TRBJ1-4; unclear D gene. CDR3 in DNA: TGTGCCAGCAGCTTAGGCAGTGCAACTAATGAAAAACTGTTTTTT. Its protein is CASSLGSATNEKLFF.